The sample holds many counts of the clone carrying this T cell receptor (beta chain). Antigen unknown. The sample belongs to a study of regulatory T cells in long-lasting Graves disease. The sample's time point: persistent/refractory GD, antithyroid drugs over 5 years with positive TRAb. PBMCs were the source of the RNA used for TCR sequencing. According to the study, TCR beta libraries were built with iRepertoire HTBI primers and CDR3-region Arm-PCR. TCRdb ran MiXCR on the multiplex PCR reads and lists one entry per CDR3 protein. The sample consists of some 300,000 distinct CDR3 sequences, roughly 21% of them appearing once. General study findings and limits: Sample size was small, which may have lowered accuracy.

Germline CDR1 MNHNS, CDR2 SASEGT. Between the trimmed V and J ends, which lost 1 base and 9 bases, there was a span of 13 bases. The CDR3 is 14 residues long. Specimen: peripheral blood mononuclear cells (PBMCs), collected when the disease was refractory, from a patient treated with antithyroid drugs. This sequence joins TRBV6-1 and TRBJ1-5, with no clear D. The receptor's source is a female donor with Graves disease. The DNA of the CDR3 is TGTGCCAGCAGTGAAGGAACGAGCCCAGGGCCCCAGCATTTT. It yields the protein CASSEGTSPGPQHF.